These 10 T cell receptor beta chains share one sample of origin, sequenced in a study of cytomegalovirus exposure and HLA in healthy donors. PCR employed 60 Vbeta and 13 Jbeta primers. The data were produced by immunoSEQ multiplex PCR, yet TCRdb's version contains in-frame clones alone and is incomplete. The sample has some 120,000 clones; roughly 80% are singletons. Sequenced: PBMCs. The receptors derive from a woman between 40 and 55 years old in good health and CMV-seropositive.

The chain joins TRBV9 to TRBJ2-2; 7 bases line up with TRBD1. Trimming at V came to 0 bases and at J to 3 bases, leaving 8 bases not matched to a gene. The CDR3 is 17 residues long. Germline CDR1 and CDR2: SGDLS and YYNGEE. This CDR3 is CASSVGLTGSHTGELFF. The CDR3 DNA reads TGTGCCAGCAGCGTAGGATTGACAGGGAGTCACACCGGGGAGCTGTTTTTT.

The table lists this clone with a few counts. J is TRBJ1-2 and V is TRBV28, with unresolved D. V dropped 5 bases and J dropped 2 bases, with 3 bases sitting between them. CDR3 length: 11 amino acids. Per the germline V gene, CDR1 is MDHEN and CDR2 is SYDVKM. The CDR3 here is CASSINYGYTF. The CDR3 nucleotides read TGTGCCAGCAGTATAAACTATGGCTACACCTTC.

In DNA, the CDR3 is TGTGCCTGGAGTGTCACCGGCGGGGGGTACTACGAGCAGTACTTC. Its translation: CAWSVTGGGYYEQYF. This chain connects TRBV30 to TRBJ2-7, with 8 bases fitting TRBD2. The V and J ends lost 0 bases and 3 bases, in that order; junction bases with no gene match: 7. Germline CDR1 reads GTSNPN; CDR2 reads SVGIG (reference sequence). This CDR3 has 15 amino acids. Full variable domain (remainder filled in from reference TRBV30 and TRBJ2-7): SQTIHQWPATLVQPVGSPLSLECTVEGTSNPNLYWYRQAAGRGLQLLFYSVGIGQISSEVPQNLSASRPQDRQFILSSKKLLLSDSGFYLCAWSVTGGGYYEQYFGPGTRLTVT.

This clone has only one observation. In nucleotides, the CDR3 is TGTGCCAGCAGTTTTACAGGGCTTGAAGCTTTCTTT. Protein product: CASSFTGLEAFF. The chain joins TRBV27 to TRBJ1-1, with D perhaps TRBD1 (6 bases). Trimming cost V 3 bases and J 7 bases, with 9 bases left between them. Germline V gene data show CDR1 as MNHEY and CDR2 as SMNVEV (reference sequence). This CDR3 has 12 amino acids.

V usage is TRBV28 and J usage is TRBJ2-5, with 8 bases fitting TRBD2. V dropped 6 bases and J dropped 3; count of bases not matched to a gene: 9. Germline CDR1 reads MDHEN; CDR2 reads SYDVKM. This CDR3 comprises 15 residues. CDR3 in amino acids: CASSLLGTREETQYF. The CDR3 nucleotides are TGTGCCAGCAGCCTTTTGGGGACTAGAGAAGAGACCCAGTACTTC.

The CDR3 is CACATGGAVYGYTF. Written as DNA, the CDR3 is TGTGCCTGTGCGACAGGGGGCGCGGTATATGGCTACACCTTC. The chain uses TRBV30 and TRBJ1-2; 10 nucleotides match TRBD1. CDR1 is GTSNPN and CDR2 is SVGIG in the germline V gene (reference sequence). Trimming cost V 6 bases and J 5 bases; bases outside gene matches: 9. This CDR3 has 14 residues.

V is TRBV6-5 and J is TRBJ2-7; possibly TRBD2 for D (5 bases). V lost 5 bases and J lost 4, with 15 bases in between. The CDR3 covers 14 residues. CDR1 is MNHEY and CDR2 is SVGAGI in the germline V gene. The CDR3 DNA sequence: TGTGCCAGCAGTGGGAGCCCCGGAAGATACGAGCAGTACTTC. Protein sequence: CASSGSPGRYEQYF.

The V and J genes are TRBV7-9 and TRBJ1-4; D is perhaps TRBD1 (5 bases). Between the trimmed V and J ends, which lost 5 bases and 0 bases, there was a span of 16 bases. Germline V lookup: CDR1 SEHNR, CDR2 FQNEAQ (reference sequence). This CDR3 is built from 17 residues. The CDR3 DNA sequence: TGTGCCAGCAGCCTACCCCCGGTCAGGGCAACTAATGAAAAACTGTTTTTT. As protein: CASSLPPVRATNEKLFF.

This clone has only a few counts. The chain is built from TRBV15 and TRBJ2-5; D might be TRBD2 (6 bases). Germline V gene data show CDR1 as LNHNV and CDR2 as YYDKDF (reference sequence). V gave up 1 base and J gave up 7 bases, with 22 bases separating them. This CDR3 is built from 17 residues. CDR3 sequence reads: CATSRGASSGTSRTQYF. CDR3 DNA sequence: TGTGCCACCAGCAGAGGCGCGTCCTCCGGGACTTCGAGGACCCAGTACTTC.

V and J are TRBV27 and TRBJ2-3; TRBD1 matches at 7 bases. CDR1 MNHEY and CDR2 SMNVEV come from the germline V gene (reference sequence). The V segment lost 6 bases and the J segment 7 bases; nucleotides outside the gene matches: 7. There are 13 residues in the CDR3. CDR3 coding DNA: TGTGCCAGCAGACGACAGGGCCAAAATACGCAGTATTTT. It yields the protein CASRRQGQNTQYF.